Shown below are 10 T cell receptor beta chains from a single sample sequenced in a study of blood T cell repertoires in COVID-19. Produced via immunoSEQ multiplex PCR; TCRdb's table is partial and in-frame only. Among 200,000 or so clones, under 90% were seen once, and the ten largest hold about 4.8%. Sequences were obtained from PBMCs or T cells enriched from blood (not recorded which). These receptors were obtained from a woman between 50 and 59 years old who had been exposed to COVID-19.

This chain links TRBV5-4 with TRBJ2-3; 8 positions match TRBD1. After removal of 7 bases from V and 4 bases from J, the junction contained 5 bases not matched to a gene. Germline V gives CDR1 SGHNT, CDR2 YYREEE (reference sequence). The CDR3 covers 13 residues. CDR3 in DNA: TGTGCCAGCGGGACAGGTCAGGCAGATACGCAGTATTTT. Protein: CASGTGQADTQYF.

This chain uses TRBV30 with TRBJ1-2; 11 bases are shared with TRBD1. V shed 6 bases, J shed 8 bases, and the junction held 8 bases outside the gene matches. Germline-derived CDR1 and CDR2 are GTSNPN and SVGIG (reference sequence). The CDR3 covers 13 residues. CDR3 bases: TGTGCCTGCTCCCCGGACAGGGGGCAAGGCTACACCTTC. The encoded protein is CACSPDRGQGYTF.

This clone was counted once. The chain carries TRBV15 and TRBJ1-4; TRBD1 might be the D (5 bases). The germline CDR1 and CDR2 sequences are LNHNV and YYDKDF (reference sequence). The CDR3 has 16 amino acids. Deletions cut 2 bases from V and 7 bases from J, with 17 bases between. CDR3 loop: CATSRTYRGFAEKLFF. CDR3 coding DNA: TGTGCCACCAGCAGAACGTATAGGGGCTTTGCTGAAAAACTGTTTTTT.

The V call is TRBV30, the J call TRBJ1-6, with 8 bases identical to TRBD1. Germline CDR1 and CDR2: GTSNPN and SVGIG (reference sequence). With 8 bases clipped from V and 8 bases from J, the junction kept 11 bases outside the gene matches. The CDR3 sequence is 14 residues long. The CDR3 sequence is CAGRQGRSDSPLHF. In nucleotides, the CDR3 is TGTGCCGGACGACAGGGGAGGTCGGATTCACCCCTCCACTTT.

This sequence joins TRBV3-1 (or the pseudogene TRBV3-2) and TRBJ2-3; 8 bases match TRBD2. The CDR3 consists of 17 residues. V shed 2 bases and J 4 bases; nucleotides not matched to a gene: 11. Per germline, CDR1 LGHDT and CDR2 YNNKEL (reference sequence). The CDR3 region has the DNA TGTGCCAGCAGCCAATCTTCACACGGGGGGGCAGCAGATACGCAGTATTTT. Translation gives CASSQSSHGGAADTQYF.

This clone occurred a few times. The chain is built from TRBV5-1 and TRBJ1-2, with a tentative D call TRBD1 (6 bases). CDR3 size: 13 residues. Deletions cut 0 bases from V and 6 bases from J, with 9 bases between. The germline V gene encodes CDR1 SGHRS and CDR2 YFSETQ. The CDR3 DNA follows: TGCGCCAGCAGCTTGGAGGGGGTAGATGGCTACACCTTC. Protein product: CASSLEGVDGYTF.

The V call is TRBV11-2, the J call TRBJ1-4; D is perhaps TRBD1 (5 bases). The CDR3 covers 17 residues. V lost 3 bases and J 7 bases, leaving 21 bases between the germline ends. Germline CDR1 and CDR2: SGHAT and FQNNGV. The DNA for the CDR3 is TGTGCCAGCAGCTTGACCGCACCAGGGCCAGTGAGTGAAAAACTGTTTTTT. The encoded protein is CASSLTAPGPVSEKLFF. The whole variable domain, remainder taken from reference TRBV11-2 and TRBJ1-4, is EAGVAQSPRYKIIEKRQSVAFWCNPISGHATLYWYQQILGQGPKLLIQFQNNGVVDDSQLPKDRFSAERLKGVDSTLKIQPAKLEDSAVYLCASSLTAPGPVSEKLFFGSGTQLSVL.

CDR3 sequence: CASSLRLGGYTF. Written as DNA, the CDR3 is TGTGCCAGCAGCTTGCGGCTAGGAGGCTACACCTTC. This chain links TRBV5-8 with TRBJ1-2; D uncertain. The CDR3 runs to 12 residues. Trimming took off 1 base at V and 8 bases at J, with 9 bases between the two ends. Germline lookup yields CDR1 SGHTS and CDR2 YDEGEE.

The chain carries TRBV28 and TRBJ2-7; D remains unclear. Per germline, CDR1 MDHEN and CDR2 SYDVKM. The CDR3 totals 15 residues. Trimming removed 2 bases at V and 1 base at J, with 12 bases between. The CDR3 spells CASSLPGSQSYEQYF. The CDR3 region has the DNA TGTGCCAGCAGTTTACCTGGCTCACAGTCCTACGAGCAGTACTTC.

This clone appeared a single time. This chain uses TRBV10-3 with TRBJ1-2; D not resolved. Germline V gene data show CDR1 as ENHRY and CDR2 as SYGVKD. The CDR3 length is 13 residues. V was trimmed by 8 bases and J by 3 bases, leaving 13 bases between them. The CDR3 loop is CAISTEGDYGYTF. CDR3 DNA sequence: TGTGCCATCTCCACAGAGGGCGACTATGGCTACACCTTC.